This T cell receptor (beta chain) was retrieved from a study of siplizumab effects on memory and regulatory T cells. General observations from the study: Poor capture below about 10^-5 frequency left most alloreactive clones unmapped to unstimulated subsets.

The CDR3 extends over 15 amino acids. CDR1 and CDR2 from the germline V gene are SGHNT and YENEEA. The V end was cut by 5 bases, the J end by 0 bases, with 12 bases between. TCRdb keeps only in-frame clones here, not all; method: immunoSEQ multiplex PCR. The sample has roughly 100,000 clones, about 90% seen once. Comment on this clone: Its antigen is unidentified.

Sequenced: CD4+ T cells sorted from blood. This rearrangement joins TRBV11-3 to TRBJ2-3, with a possible D match to TRBD2 (7 bases). The TCR originated in a human donor in good health. CDR3 bases: TGTGCCAGCAGCACAAGCGGGACAAGCACAGATACGCAGTATTTT. Protein sequence: CASSTSGTSTDTQYF. The complete variable domain, with remaining parts taken from reference TRBV11-3 and TRBJ2-3, reads EAGVVQSPRYKIIEKKQPVAFWCNPISGHNTLYWYLQNLGQGPELLIRYENEEAVDDSQLPKDRFSAERLKGVDSTLKIQPAELGDSAVYLCASSTSGTSTDTQYFGPGTRLTVL.